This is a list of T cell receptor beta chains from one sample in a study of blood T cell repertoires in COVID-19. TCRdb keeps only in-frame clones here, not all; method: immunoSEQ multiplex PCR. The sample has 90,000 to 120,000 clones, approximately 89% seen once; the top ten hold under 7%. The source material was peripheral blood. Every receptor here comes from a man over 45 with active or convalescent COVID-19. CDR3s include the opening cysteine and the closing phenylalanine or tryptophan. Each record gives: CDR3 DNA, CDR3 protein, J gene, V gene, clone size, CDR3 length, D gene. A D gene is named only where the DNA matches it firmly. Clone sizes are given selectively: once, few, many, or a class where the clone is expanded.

DNA: TGTGCCAGCAGCTTAGTGGACGGGACAAACTATGGCTACACCTTC; CDR3: CASSLVDGTNYGYTF; J: TRBJ1-2; V: TRBV7-2; size: few; length: 15; D: -
DNA: TGTGCCAGCAGCTTAGGGGCGGGAAGGGGCACTGAAGCTTTCTTT; CDR3: CASSLGAGRGTEAFF; J: TRBJ1-1; V: TRBV7-9; size: -; length: 15; D: -
DNA: TGTGCCATCAGCGGGACTAGCGGGAGGGTGTCCTACAATGAGCAGTTCTTC; CDR3: CAISGTSGRVSYNEQFF; J: TRBJ2-1; V: TRBV10-3; size: -; length: 17; D: TRBD2
DNA: TGCGCCAGCAGTGGTACTAGCGGGAGGTTCTCCTACGAGCAGTACTTC; CDR3: CASSGTSGRFSYEQYF; J: TRBJ2-7; V: TRBV10-1; size: -; length: 16; D: TRBD2
DNA: TGTGCCAGCAGCTTATGGGAGGGTAGCGGGAAATGGCAGTTCTTC; CDR3: CASSLWEGSGKWQFF; J: TRBJ2-1; V: TRBV11-2; size: -; length: 15; D: TRBD2
DNA: TGCGCCAGCCGAACGACTAGCGGGAGGGAGACCCAGTACTTC; CDR3: CASRTTSGRETQYF; J: TRBJ2-5; V: TRBV5-1; size: -; length: 14; D: TRBD2
DNA: TGTGCCAGCAGTTCCCTAGGGGTCTCAGAGACCCAGTACTTC; CDR3: CASSSLGVSETQYF; J: TRBJ2-5; V: TRBV28; size: -; length: 14; D: -
DNA: TGTGCCACCAGTGGTGGCTCAGGGAATCAGCCCCAGCATTTT; CDR3: CATSGGSGNQPQHF; J: TRBJ1-5; V: TRBV24-1; size: -; length: 14; D: -
DNA: TGTGCCAGCAGTCAGTCTTTCCAAGAGACCCAGTACTTC; CDR3: CASSQSFQETQYF; J: TRBJ2-5; V: TRBV27; size: once; length: 13; D: -
DNA: TGTGCCAGCTCCCCGCGGCCCTTGACAGGGGTGTATACAGATACGCAGTATTTT; CDR3: CASSPRPLTGVYTDTQYF; J: TRBJ2-3; V: TRBV27; size: -; length: 18; D: TRBD1
DNA: TGTGCCTTCGAGGGGGGGGACCTTAATCAGCCCCAGCATTTT; CDR3: CAFEGGDLNQPQHF; J: TRBJ1-5; V: TRBV30; size: -; length: 14; D: -
DNA: TGTGCCCCCACTCAAGCCAGGGGAGAAGGGGAGCAGTACTTC; CDR3: CAPTQARGEGEQYF; J: TRBJ2-7; V: TRBV25-1; size: -; length: 14; D: -
DNA: TGTGCCAGCAGCCCCAAACGCAGGGGGCAATACGAGCAGTACTTC; CDR3: CASSPKRRGQYEQYF; J: TRBJ2-7; V: TRBV5-6; size: once; length: 15; D: TRBD1
DNA: TGTGCCAGCAGCCGCCGGACAGGGGAGAACACTGAAGCTTTCTTT; CDR3: CASSRRTGENTEAFF; J: TRBJ1-1; V: TRBV16; size: once; length: 15; D: TRBD1
DNA: TGTGCCAGCAGCTTGGGAGCTGAGGCCGGGGAGCTGTTTTTT; CDR3: CASSLGAEAGELFF; J: TRBJ2-2; V: TRBV11-2; size: few; length: 14; D: -
DNA: TGTGCCAGCAGCCAGGGTACAGGGGGCATGGGAGCTTTCTTT; CDR3: CASSQGTGGMGAFF; J: TRBJ1-1; V: TRBV3-1/TRBV3-2; size: once; length: 14; D: TRBD1
DNA: TGTGCCAGCTCACCCGGGAGGGAGAGCAATCAGCCCCAGCATTTT; CDR3: CASSPGRESNQPQHF; J: TRBJ1-5; V: TRBV18; size: -; length: 15; D: -
DNA: TGTGCCACCAGCAGAGGGGGGCGGGCAAATTCACCCCTCCACTTT; CDR3: CATSRGGRANSPLHF; J: TRBJ1-6; V: TRBV15; size: -; length: 15; D: -
DNA: TGTGCCAGCTCACCCCCCTCGAGGGGGCGCTTAGATACGCAGTATTTT; CDR3: CASSPPSRGRLDTQYF; J: TRBJ2-3; V: TRBV18; size: once; length: 16; D: TRBD1
DNA: TGTGCCAGCAGTCTAGGCTACACTACCGAGCAGTACTTC; CDR3: CASSLGYTTEQYF; J: TRBJ2-7; V: TRBV28; size: medium-sized; length: 13; D: -
DNA: TGCGCCAGCAGCCAAGAAGAGGCGGGTTGGACAGGGGAAAGCGGGGAGCTGTTTTTT; CDR3: CASSQEEAGWTGESGELFF; J: TRBJ2-2; V: TRBV4-3; size: once; length: 19; D: TRBD1
DNA: TGTGCCAGTAGTATAAGGACAGCGGGAGCAGATACGCAGTATTTT; CDR3: CASSIRTAGADTQYF; J: TRBJ2-3; V: TRBV19; size: -; length: 15; D: TRBD2
DNA: TGTGCCAGCAGTTTCGTTGGGCAGGTCCCCGGGGAGCTGTTTTTT; CDR3: CASSFVGQVPGELFF; J: TRBJ2-2; V: TRBV28; size: -; length: 15; D: -
DNA: TGTGCCAGCACCCGGGAGGGGACCTCCACCGGGGAGCTGTTTTTT; CDR3: CASTREGTSTGELFF; J: TRBJ2-2; V: TRBV9; size: -; length: 15; D: TRBD2
DNA: TGTGCCAGCAATGGCGGGAGGGCGTTTAAAGATACGCAGTATTTT; CDR3: CASNGGRAFKDTQYF; J: TRBJ2-3; V: TRBV7-2; size: -; length: 15; D: TRBD2
DNA: TGTGCCAGCAGTTTAGCGGGACAGGGGGTCTATGGCTACCACGAGCAGTACTTC; CDR3: CASSLAGQGVYGYHEQYF; J: TRBJ2-7; V: TRBV28; size: -; length: 18; D: TRBD1